This TCR beta chain was recovered during a study of blood T cell repertoires in COVID-19. About the research overall: Both acute and convalescent COVID-19 samples were obtained from the United States, Italy and Spain. PBMCs, B-cell-depleted T cells, or T cells were the source of the cDNA or gDNA that made up the material.

Clones were sequenced by immunoSEQ multiplex PCR, and TCRdb holds only the in-frame ones, with some missing. The table records roughly 220,000 clones, 70% to 85% of them present only once. Trimming took 8 bases from V and 4 from J, leaving 26 bases between them. CDR1 and CDR2 from the germline V gene are MDHEN and SYDVKM. This CDR3 contains 17 residues. This clone was detected a few times. Donors in Cohort 3 counted as recovered after two negative PCRs, clearance, or symptom resolution. This sequence joins TRBV28 and TRBJ1-2; D possibly corresponds to TRBD1 (6 bases). The sequenced material came from PBMCs or T cells enriched from blood (not recorded which). The TCR sequence derives from a man aged 35 to 55 who had recovered from COVID-19. CDR3 bases: TGTGCCAGCGGATCCGCCGAGACGATACAGGGTACCTATGGCTACACCTTC. Residues: CASGSAETIQGTYGYTF.